This T cell receptor beta chain is drawn from a study of PD-1 blockade in classical Hodgkin lymphoma. Across the study: Administration of nivolumab to patients was at 3 mg/kg intravenously every 2 weeks.

Patients all relapsed after autologous stem cell transplantation, and there was variation in brentuximab vedotin exposure. As concerns this clone: The antigen is not known.

Measured with immunoSEQ multiplex PCR; TCRdb has only the in-frame clones, and not every one. The sample carries about 25,000 clones, 80% recorded once. Study-wide results and caveats: Lower baseline TCR diversity marked trial partial responders and progressors.

The sample was peripheral blood mononuclear cells (PBMCs), taken at baseline. The clonotype was recovered from a human donor with classical Hodgkin lymphoma.

CDR3 loop: CASSQTTGRNTIYF. The CDR3 nucleotides are TGCGCCAGCAGCCAAACCACCGGCCGGAACACCATATATTTT. V usage is TRBV4-3 and J usage is TRBJ1-3; D unresolved. Trimming took off 2 bases at V and 7 bases at J, with 12 bases between the two ends. The CDR3 loop spans 14 amino acids. Per germline, CDR1 LGHNA and CDR2 YSLEER.